These 17 T cell receptor beta chains came from one sample sequenced in a study of blood T cells in healthy people across ages. It was with a sample-barcoded 5' primer and a J-beta primer mix that a second PCR of roughly 6 to 11 cycles was run. In TCRdb, the 5' RACE reads were re-called with MiXCR into one record per CDR3 protein. Counted here are roughly 1,500,000 distinct CDR3 sequences, about 35% occurring once; the ten biggest clones make up about 11%. Input material: blood. Receptors originate from a woman aged 25 to 39 in good health.

The gene calls are TRBV7-2 and TRBJ2-3, with D unclear. Trimming took off 1 base at V and 3 bases at J, with 20 bases between the two ends. The germline gives CDR1 SGHTA, CDR2 FQGNSA. The CDR3 extends over 18 amino acids. The CDR3 sequence: CASSLVLIEVPETDTQYF. In nucleotides, the CDR3 is TGTGCCAGCAGCTTAGTTCTAATCGAGGTTCCAGAGACAGATACGCAGTATTTT.

V usage is TRBV27 and J usage is TRBJ2-7; TRBD1 might be the D (5 bases). In germline, CDR1 is MNHEY, CDR2 SMNVEV (reference sequence). The CDR3 is made up of 13 amino acids. The ends were cut back, 8 bases at V and 3 bases at J, with 14 bases in the middle. The CDR3 nucleotides read TGTGCCAGCGCCTCTGGGGCCCACTACGAGCAGTACTTC. Protein product: CASASGAHYEQYF.

J is TRBJ2-1 and V is TRBV4-1; the match to TRBD2 covers 8 bases. J gave up 0 bases and V 3 bases, and 19 bases lay outside the gene matches. CDR3 size: 21 residues. Germline V lookup: CDR1 MGHRA, CDR2 YSYEKL. The CDR3 spells CASSHPRLFGPAGGSYNEQFF. The CDR3 DNA is TGCGCCAGCAGCCACCCCAGACTTTTTGGCCCCGCGGGGGGCTCCTACAATGAGCAGTTCTTC.

The rearrangement links TRBV30 to TRBJ1-2, with 10 bases lining up with TRBD1. After removal of 2 bases from V and 6 bases from J, the junction contained 6 bases not matched to a gene. The CDR3 is 14 amino acids. Germline V CDR1 and CDR2: GTSNPN, SVGIG (reference sequence). CDR3 DNA sequence: TGTGCCTGGAGTACAGGGACAGGGGATAATGGCTACACCTTC. Translating it yields CAWSTGTGDNGYTF.

The rearrangement links TRBV30 to TRBJ2-7; either TRBD1 or TRBD2 may supply D (5 bases each). The V end lost 2 bases, the J end lost 1 base, and 15 bases lay between the germline ends. CDR3 length equals 15 residues. In germline, CDR1 is GTSNPN, CDR2 SVGIG (reference sequence). The CDR3 DNA is TGTGCCTGGAGTCGGACGGGGCCTTCTTCCTACGAGCAGTACTTC. Translating gives CAWSRTGPSSYEQYF.

In its sample, this clonotype was seen a few times. The chain recombines TRBV29-1 with TRBJ1-5; D call uncertain. Trimming took off 4 bases at V and 8 bases at J, with 12 bases between the two ends. The CDR3 runs 12 residues. The germline V gene encodes CDR1 SQVTM and CDR2 ANQGSEA. The CDR3 sequence is CSVAEGGEPQHF. The CDR3 DNA reads TGCAGCGTTGCCGAGGGCGGGGAGCCCCAGCATTTT.

A few counts support this clonotype. The chain carries TRBV5-1 and TRBJ2-5; 7 positions match TRBD1. The V segment lost 4 bases and the J segment 2 bases; nucleotides outside the gene matches: 5. The CDR3 has 14 amino acids. Germline CDR1 reads SGHRS; CDR2 reads YFSETQ. CDR3: CASSNGDSQETQYF. CDR3 bases: TGCGCCAGCAGCAACGGGGACAGTCAAGAGACCCAGTACTTC.

This sequence joins TRBV12-3 or TRBV12-4 and TRBJ1-1, with unresolved D. The CDR3 runs 13 residues. V lost 4 bases, J lost 0 bases, and 6 bases lay in between. The CDR3 nucleotides read TGTGCCAGCAGTTCGGCCATGAACACTGAAGCTTTCTTT. This encodes CASSSAMNTEAFF.

This clonotype was detected only a few times. The chain links TRBV2 to TRBJ2-5; D is unresolved. This CDR3 region has 10 residues. Germline V gives CDR1 SNHLY, CDR2 FYNNEI. Deletions cut 5 bases from V and 6 bases from J, with 4 bases between. For the CDR3, the DNA is TGTGCCAGCAGTAAAAAGACCCAGTACTTC. This translates into CASSKKTQYF.

V and J are TRBV27 and TRBJ1-6; possible D gene TRBD1, 5 bases. CDR3 length: 16 residues. Trimming shortened V by 2 bases and J by 10 bases, and 18 bases separated the two germline ends. Germline values: CDR1 MNHEY, CDR2 SMNVEV (reference sequence). CDR3 amino acids: CASSLGLRAGWSPLHF. As DNA, the CDR3 is TGTGCCAGCAGTTTAGGTTTGCGGGCAGGGTGGTCACCCCTCCACTTT.

The rearrangement joins TRBV28 to TRBJ2-7; 9 nucleotides align to TRBD2. The DNA matches TRBJ2-5 better at its end, which makes the J call doubtful. In germline, CDR1 is MDHEN, CDR2 SYDVKM. There are 17 residues in the CDR3. The CDR3 here is CASSDPSGRHDRETQYF. The CDR3 DNA reads TGTGCCAGCAGTGACCCAAGCGGGAGGCACGATCGAGAGACCCAGTACTTC.

The chain combines TRBV2 with TRBJ2-7; 10 bases agree with TRBD1. Germline CDR1 is SNHLY and CDR2 is FYNNEI. The CDR3 runs to 16 residues. Trimming removed 3 bases from V and 3 bases from J; junction bases left unmatched: 8. The CDR3 reads CASSDPGQGLHYEQYF. The CDR3 bases are TGTGCCAGCAGTGATCCGGGACAGGGGCTTCACTACGAGCAGTACTTC.

This clonotype was seen at least ten times. The chain recombines TRBV10-2 with TRBJ2-5; the D is unclear. Trimming cost V 0 bases and J 6 bases, with 11 bases left between them. CDR1 and CDR2 from the germline V gene are WSHSY and SAAADI. This CDR3 is built from 14 residues. The CDR3 DNA sequence: TGCGCCAGCAGTGAGTCGAAGGTCGGGCAGACCCAGTACTTC. As protein: CASSESKVGQTQYF.

V and J are TRBV4-1 and TRBJ2-3; 16 bases align to TRBD2. This CDR3 is 18 amino acids long. Germline CDR1 reads MGHRA; CDR2 reads YSYEKL. Unmatched junction bases numbered 6, after V lost 4 bases and J lost 2 bases. CDR3 sequence reads: CASSRGLAGGLSTDTQYF. In nucleotides, the CDR3 is TGCGCCAGCAGCCGGGGACTAGCGGGGGGGCTCTCCACAGATACGCAGTATTTT.

This clonotype occurred a few times. The rearrangement joins TRBV7-3 to TRBJ2-3, with D perhaps assigned TRBD1 or TRBD2 (6 bases each). The V end was cut by 2 bases, the J end by 4 bases, with 13 bases between. Germline CDR1 is SGHTA and CDR2 is FQGTGA. The CDR3 length is 15 residues. CDR3 sequence: CASSLVGGRPDTQYF. The CDR3 DNA is TGTGCCAGCAGCTTAGTGGGGGGCAGGCCAGATACGCAGTATTTT.

This clonotype was recorded a few times. The chain combines TRBV20-1 with TRBJ2-7, with D tentatively TRBD2 (6 bases). The CDR3 runs 15 residues. Germline V gene lookup returns CDR1 DFQATT and CDR2 SNEGSKA (reference sequence). Trimming stripped 2 bases from V and 4 bases from J, with 18 bases between. CDR3 residues: CSARPLGTGGYEQYF. The DNA for the CDR3 is TGCAGTGCTAGACCCCTCGGGACTGGGGGATACGAGCAGTACTTC.

The V call is TRBV10-3, the J call TRBJ2-2; D is undetermined. V lost 6 bases and J lost 5, with 10 bases in between. Germline lookup yields CDR1 ENHRY and CDR2 SYGVKD. This CDR3 spans 13 amino acids. The CDR3 nucleotides are TGTGCCATCAGATCCCTCGGGACCGGGGAGCTGTTTTTT. The encoded protein is CAIRSLGTGELFF.